This T cell receptor beta chain appears in the sequencing data of a study of T-cell reconstitution after alpha-beta-depleted transplantation in children. This clonotype was detected only a few times. The antigen is unknown. For TCRbeta, the library was prepared with unique molecular identifiers. TCRdb re-called the PCR reads through MiXCR, storing one row per CDR3 protein. The sample lists around 700,000 distinct CDR3 sequences, roughly 14% occurring once. Study observations and caveats: Counts and diversity of T cells one year after transplant came mostly from newly produced T cells. Several hundred expanded graft clones reportedly supplied alpha-beta T cells about two months after transplant. Recipient T cells and thymic progenitors that survived were the source of the high TCRbeta diversity seen at day 60 in some patients.

The input for sequencing was PBMCs, taken before TCRalphabeta/CD19-depleted stem cell transplant. The source is a girl under 10 years old with congenital amegakaryocytic thrombocytopenia, due to receive a stem cell transplant.

This CDR3 is CSVEGASGTQNEQFF. DNA for the CDR3: TGCAGCGTTGAAGGGGCTAGCGGGACCCAGAATGAGCAGTTCTTC. The chain has TRBV29-1 and TRBJ2-1; TRBD2 agrees at 9 bases. The CDR3 runs to 15 residues. Germline CDR1 SQVTM, CDR2 ANQGSEA. With V trimmed by 1 base and J by 7 bases, 8 bases remained unmatched.